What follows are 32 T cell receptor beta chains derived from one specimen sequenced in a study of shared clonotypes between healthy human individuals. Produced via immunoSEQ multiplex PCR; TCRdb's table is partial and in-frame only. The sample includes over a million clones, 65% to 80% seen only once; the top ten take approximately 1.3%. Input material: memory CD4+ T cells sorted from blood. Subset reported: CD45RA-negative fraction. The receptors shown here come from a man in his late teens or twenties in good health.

In DNA, the CDR3 is TGTGCCTGGAGTGAGGTAGGGGACCAAGAGACCCAGTACTTC. It codes for CAWSEVGDQETQYF. The chain joins TRBV30 to TRBJ2-5; D possibly corresponds to TRBD1 (5 bases). In germline, CDR1 is GTSNPN, CDR2 SVGIG (reference sequence). Trimming removed 1 base from V and 0 bases from J, with 9 bases in between. The CDR3 spans 14 residues.

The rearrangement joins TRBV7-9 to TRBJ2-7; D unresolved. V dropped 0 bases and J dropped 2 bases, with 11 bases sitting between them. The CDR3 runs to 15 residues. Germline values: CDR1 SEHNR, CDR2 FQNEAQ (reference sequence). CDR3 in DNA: TGTGCCAGCAGCTTAGCTCTGGTAGGAGCCTACGAGCAGTACTTC. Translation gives CASSLALVGAYEQYF.

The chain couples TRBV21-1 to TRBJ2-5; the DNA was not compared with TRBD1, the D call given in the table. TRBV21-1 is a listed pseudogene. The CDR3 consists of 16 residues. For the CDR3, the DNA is TGTGCCAGCAGCAAAGATAAGGACAGGGTGCAAGAGACCCAGTACTTC. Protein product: CASSKDKDRVQETQYF.

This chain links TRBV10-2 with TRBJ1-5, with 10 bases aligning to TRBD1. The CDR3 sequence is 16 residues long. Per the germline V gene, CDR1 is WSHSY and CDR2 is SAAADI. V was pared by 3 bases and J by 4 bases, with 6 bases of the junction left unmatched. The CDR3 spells CASSDSGTGANQPQHF. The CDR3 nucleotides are TGCGCCAGCAGTGATTCCGGGACAGGGGCAAATCAGCCCCAGCATTTT.

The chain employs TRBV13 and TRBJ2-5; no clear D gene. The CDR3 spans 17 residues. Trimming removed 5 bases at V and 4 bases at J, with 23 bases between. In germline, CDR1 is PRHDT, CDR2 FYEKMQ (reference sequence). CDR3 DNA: TGTGCCAGCAGCCCCTCCGCTATAGGTGGATTTCCAGAGACCCAGTACTTC. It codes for CASSPSAIGGFPETQYF.

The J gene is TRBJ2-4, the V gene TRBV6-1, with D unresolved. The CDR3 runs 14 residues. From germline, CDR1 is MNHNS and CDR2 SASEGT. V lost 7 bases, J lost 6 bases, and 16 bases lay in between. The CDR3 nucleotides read TGTGCCAGCACCGACGGGTGGGCCGTAAACATTCAGTACTTC. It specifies CASTDGWAVNIQYF.

The CDR3 DNA reads as TGTGCCATCAGTGAGTCGGCGGGACTAGCGGGAGAGGGTGAGCAGTTCTTC. Translated, it gives CAISESAGLAGEGEQFF. The rearrangement uses TRBV10-3 and TRBJ2-1, with 14 nucleotides matching TRBD2. Trimming cost V 0 bases and J 9 bases; bases outside gene matches: 7. Germline V gene data show CDR1 as ENHRY and CDR2 as SYGVKD. The CDR3 spans 17 residues.

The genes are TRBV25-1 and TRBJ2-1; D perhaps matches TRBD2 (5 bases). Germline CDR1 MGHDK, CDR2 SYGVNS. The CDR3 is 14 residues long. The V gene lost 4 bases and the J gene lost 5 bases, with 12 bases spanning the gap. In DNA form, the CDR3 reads TGTGCCAGCAGTGTGAGCGGCGCCCACAATGAGCAGTTCTTC. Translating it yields CASSVSGAHNEQFF.

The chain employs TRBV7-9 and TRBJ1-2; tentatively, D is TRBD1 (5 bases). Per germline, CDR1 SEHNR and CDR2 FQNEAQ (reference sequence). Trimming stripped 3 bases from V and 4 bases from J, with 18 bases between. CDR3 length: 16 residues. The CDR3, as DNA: TGTGCCAGCAGCTTTGTCAGGGCAAACGGACTCTATGGCTACACCTTC. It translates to CASSFVRANGLYGYTF.

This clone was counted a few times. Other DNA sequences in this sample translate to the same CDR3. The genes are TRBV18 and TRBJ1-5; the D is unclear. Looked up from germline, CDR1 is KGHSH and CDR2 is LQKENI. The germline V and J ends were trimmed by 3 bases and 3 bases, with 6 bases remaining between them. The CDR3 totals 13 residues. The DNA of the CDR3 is TGTGCCAGCTCACCGGGAGTCAATCAGCCCCAGCATTTT. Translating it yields CASSPGVNQPQHF.

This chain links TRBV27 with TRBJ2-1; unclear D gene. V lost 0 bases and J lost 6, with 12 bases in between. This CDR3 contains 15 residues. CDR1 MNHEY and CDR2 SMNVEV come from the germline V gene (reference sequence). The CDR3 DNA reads TGTGCCAGCAGTTTATCGCCGACCTTGGGCAATGAGCAGTTCTTC. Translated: CASSLSPTLGNEQFF.

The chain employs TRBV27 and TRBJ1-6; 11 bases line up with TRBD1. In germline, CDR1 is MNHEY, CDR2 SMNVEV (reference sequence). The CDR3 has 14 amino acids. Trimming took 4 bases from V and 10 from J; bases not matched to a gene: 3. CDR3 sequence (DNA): TGTGCCAGCAGTTCGGGACAGGGGGTCTCACCCCTCCACTTT. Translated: CASSSGQGVSPLHF.

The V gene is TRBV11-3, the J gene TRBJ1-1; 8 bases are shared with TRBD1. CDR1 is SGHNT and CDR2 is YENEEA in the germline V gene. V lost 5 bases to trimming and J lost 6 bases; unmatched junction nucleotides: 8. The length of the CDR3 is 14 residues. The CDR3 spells CASSAQGGWAEAFF. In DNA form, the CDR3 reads TGTGCCAGCAGCGCACAGGGGGGTTGGGCTGAAGCTTTCTTT.

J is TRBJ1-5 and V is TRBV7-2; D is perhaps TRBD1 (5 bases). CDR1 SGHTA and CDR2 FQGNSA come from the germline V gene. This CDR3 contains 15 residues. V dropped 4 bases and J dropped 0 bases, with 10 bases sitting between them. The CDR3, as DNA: TGTGCCAGCAGCTCCGGGGGGTATAGCAATCAGCCCCAGCATTTT. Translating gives CASSSGGYSNQPQHF.

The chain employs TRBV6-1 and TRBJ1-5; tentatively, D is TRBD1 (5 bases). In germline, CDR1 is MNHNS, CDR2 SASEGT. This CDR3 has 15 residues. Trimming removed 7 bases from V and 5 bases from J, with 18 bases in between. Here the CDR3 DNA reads TGTGCCAGCACCTACACGAGGGGTAACGATCAGCCCCAGCATTTT. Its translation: CASTYTRGNDQPQHF.

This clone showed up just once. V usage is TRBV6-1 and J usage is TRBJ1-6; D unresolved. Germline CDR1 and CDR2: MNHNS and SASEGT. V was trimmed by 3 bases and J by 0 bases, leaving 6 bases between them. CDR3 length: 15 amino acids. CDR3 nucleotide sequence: TGTGCCAGCAGTGACCGGGGCTCCTATAATTCACCCCTCCACTTT. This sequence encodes CASSDRGSYNSPLHF.

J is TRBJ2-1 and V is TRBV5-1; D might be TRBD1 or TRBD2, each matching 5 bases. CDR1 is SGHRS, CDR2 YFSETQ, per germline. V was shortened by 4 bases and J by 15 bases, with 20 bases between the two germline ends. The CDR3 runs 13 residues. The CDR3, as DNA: TGCGCCAGCAGCCTTTCCGCAGAGGGGCCTTTGTTCTTC. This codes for CASSLSAEGPLFF.

CDR3 coding DNA: TGTGCCAGCAGCCTTGGGTCCTTTGGAGACACTGAAGCTTTCTTT. This sequence encodes CASSLGSFGDTEAFF. This chain connects TRBV4-2 to TRBJ1-1; D is unresolved. This CDR3 is built from 15 residues. The germline gives CDR1 LGHNA, CDR2 YNFKEQ. V dropped 4 bases and J dropped 3 bases, with 15 bases sitting between them.

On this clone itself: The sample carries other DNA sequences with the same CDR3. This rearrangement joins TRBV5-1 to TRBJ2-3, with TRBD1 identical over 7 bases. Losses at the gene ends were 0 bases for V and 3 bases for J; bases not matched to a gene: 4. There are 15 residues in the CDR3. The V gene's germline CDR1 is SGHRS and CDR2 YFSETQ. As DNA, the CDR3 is TGCGCCAGCAGCTTGGGACAGGGAAGAACAGATACGCAGTATTTT. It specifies CASSLGQGRTDTQYF.

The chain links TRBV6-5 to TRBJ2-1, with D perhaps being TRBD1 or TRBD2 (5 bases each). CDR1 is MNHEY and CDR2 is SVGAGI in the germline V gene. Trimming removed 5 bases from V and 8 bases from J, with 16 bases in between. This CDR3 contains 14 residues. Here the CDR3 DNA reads TGTGCCAGCAGTCCCTGGGGGAGAGGGGATGAGCAGTTCTTC. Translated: CASSPWGRGDEQFF.

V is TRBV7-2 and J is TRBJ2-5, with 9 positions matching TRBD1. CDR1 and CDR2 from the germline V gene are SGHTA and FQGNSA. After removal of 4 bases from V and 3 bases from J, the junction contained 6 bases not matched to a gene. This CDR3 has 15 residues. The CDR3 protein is CASSWGQGEEETQYF. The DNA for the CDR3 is TGTGCCAGCAGCTGGGGACAGGGAGAGGAAGAGACCCAGTACTTC.

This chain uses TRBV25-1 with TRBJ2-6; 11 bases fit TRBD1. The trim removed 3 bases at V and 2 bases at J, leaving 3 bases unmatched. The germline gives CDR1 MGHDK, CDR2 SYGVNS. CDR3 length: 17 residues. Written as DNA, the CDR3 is TGTGCCAGCAGTGAGGGACAGGGGGAGGCTGGGGCCAACGTCCTGACTTTC. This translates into CASSEGQGEAGANVLTF.

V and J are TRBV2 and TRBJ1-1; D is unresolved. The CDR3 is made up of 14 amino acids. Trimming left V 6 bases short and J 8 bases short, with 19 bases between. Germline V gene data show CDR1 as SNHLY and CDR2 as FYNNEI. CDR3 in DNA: TGTGCCAGCAGCGGCGGGTCTACCGGAGGGGAAGCTTTCTTT. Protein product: CASSGGSTGGEAFF.

Here the CDR3 reads CATSREAGGIYEQYF. The CDR3 bases are TGTGCCACCAGCAGGGAGGCGGGGGGCATCTACGAGCAGTACTTC. This chain connects TRBV15 to TRBJ2-7, with 8 bases identical to TRBD2. The CDR3 is 15 amino acids. V shed 3 bases, J shed 3 bases, and the junction held 7 bases outside the gene matches. The V gene's germline CDR1 is LNHNV and CDR2 YYDKDF (reference sequence).

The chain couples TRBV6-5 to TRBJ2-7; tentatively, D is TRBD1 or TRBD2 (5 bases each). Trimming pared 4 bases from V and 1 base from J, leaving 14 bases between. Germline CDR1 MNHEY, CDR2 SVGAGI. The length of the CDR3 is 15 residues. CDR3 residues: CASSSSGTQSYEQYF. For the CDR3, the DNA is TGTGCCAGCAGTTCCTCCGGGACGCAATCCTACGAGCAGTACTTC.

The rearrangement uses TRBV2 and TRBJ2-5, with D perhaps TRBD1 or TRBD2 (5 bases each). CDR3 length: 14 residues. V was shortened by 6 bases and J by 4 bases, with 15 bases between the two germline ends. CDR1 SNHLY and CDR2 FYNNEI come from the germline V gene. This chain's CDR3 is CASRGDQPRETQYF. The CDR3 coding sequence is TGTGCCAGCAGAGGGGACCAACCTCGAGAGACCCAGTACTTC. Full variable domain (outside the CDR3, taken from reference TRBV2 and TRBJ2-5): EPEVTQTPSHQVTQMGQEVILRCVPISNHLYFYWYRQILGQKVEFLVSFYNNEISEKSEIFDDQFSVERPDGSNFTLKIRSTKLEDSAMYFCASRGDQPRETQYFGPGTRLLVL.

CDR3: CASSYSWGSGNTIYF. CDR3 sequence (DNA): TGTGCCAGCAGTTACTCGTGGGGCTCTGGAAACACCATATATTTT. The chain joins TRBV6-5 to TRBJ1-3, with D unresolved. The germline V gene has CDR1 MNHEY and CDR2 SVGAGI. The germline V and J ends were trimmed by 0 bases and 0 bases, with 6 bases remaining between them. This CDR3 is built from 15 residues.

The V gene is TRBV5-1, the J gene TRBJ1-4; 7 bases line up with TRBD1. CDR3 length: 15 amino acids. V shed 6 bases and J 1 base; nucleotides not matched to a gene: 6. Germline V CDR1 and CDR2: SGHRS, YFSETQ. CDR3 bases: TGCGCCAGCACCCAGGGGGGTCGAACTAATGAAAAACTGTTTTTT. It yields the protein CASTQGGRTNEKLFF.

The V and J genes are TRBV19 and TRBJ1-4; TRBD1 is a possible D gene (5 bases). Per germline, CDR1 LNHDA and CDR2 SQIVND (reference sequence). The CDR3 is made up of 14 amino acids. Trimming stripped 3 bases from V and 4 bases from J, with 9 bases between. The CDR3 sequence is CASSIQGGNEKLFF. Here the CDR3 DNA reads TGTGCCAGTAGTATCCAGGGAGGTAATGAAAAACTGTTTTTT.

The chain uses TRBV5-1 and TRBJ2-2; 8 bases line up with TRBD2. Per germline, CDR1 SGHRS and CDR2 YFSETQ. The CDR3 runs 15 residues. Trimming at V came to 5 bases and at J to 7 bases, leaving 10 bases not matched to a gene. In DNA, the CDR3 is TGCGCCAGCAGGTCCGACGGGAGGGTTGGCGGGGAGCTGTTTTTT. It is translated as CASRSDGRVGGELFF.

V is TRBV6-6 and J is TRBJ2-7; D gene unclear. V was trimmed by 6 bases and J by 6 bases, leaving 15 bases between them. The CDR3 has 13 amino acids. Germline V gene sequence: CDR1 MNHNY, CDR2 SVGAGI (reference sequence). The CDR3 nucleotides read TGTGCCAGCAGCTCCGGAACGGTGACCGAGCAGTACTTC. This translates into CASSSGTVTEQYF.

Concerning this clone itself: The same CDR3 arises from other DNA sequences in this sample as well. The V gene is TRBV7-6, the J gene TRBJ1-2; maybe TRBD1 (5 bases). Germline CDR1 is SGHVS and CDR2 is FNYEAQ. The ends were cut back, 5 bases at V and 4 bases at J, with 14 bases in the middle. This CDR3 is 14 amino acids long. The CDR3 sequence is CASSAGQISYGYTF. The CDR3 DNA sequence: TGTGCCAGCAGCGCAGGGCAGATTTCCTATGGCTACACCTTC.